The clone carrying this T cell receptor beta chain was seen a handful of times. This sample is drawn from a study of blood T cell repertoires in COVID-19. Only in-frame clones appear in the TCRdb table, and some are missing; sequencing was by immunoSEQ multiplex PCR. Among 150,000 or so clones listed, roughly four fifths were seen once. Trimming left V 7 bases short and J 3 bases short, with 16 bases between. The CDR3 length is 15 residues. Germline assignment: CDR1 MNHEY and CDR2 SVGAGI. Sequences were obtained from peripheral blood. This TCR derives from a woman aged 55-70 years with acute or convalescent COVID-19. The chain recombines TRBV6-5 with TRBJ1-5, with D maybe TRBD1 (6 bases). This CDR3 reads CASKYGQTFNQPQHF. CDR3 DNA sequence: TGTGCCAGCAAGTATGGACAGACTTTCAATCAGCCCCAGCATTTT.